This T cell receptor beta chain was recovered during a study of blood T cell repertoires in COVID-19. Study in general: Researchers got acute and convalescent COVID-19 samples from the United States, Italy and Spain. Nucleic acid was either cDNA or gDNA, and it came from T cells, B-cell-depleted T cells, or PBMCs.

Germline CDR1 reads SGHKS; CDR2 reads YYEKEE (reference sequence). The CDR3 runs 14 residues. Trimming removed 1 base at V and 0 bases at J, with 7 bases between. Clones were read by immunoSEQ multiplex PCR, and TCRdb kept only the in-frame ones, dropping some. The table has some 150,000 clones, around nine tenths seen once. The material sequenced was peripheral blood. The chain couples TRBV5-5 to TRBJ1-1; D gene uncertain. The TCR originated in a woman in her seventies with acute or convalescent COVID-19. CDR3 DNA: TGTGCCAGCAGCTTGCAACGGGTGAACACTGAAGCTTTCTTT. Protein: CASSLQRVNTEAFF.